The 8 T cell receptor beta chains in this list originate from one sample, sequenced in a study of T cell responses to AZD1222 COVID-19 vaccine. Measured with immunoSEQ multiplex PCR; TCRdb has only the in-frame clones, and not every one. The profile shows fewer than 150,000 clones, about 85% of them singletons. Sample: peripheral blood, taken on day 0 of AZD1222 vaccination. Receptor source: an adult in good health.

The chain couples TRBV2 to TRBJ1-5; tentative D call: TRBD1 (5 bases). Trimming cost V 5 bases and J 5 bases, with 16 bases left between them. This CDR3 comprises 15 residues. CDR1 is SNHLY and CDR2 is FYNNEI in the germline V gene. The CDR3 bases are TGTGCCAGCAGTCGGGGGACGGGCGGCGATCAGCCCCAGCATTTT. Translated, it gives CASSRGTGGDQPQHF.

The V call is TRBV24-1, the J call TRBJ2-3; a weak D match, TRBD2 (5 bases). CDR3 size: 16 residues. CDR1 and CDR2 from the germline V gene are KGHDR and SFDVKD. V shed 5 bases and J shed 2 bases, with 16 bases lying between them. CDR3 in amino acids: CATSGAPGILTDTQYF. CDR3 bases: TGTGCCACCAGTGGTGCCCCCGGGATCCTCACAGATACGCAGTATTTT.

The V and J genes are TRBV9 and TRBJ1-1; the match to TRBD1 covers 9 bases. Germline V gives CDR1 SGDLS, CDR2 YYNGEE. The CDR3 is made up of 14 amino acids. The V gene end was trimmed by 1 base and the J gene end by 8 bases; junction bases not matched to a gene: 6. The CDR3 nucleotides are TGTGCCAGCAGCGTACCGGGACAGGGTTTGGAAGCTTTCTTT. Its protein is CASSVPGQGLEAFF. The full variable domain, rest sourced from reference TRBV9 and TRBJ1-1, is DSGVTQTPKHLITATGQRVTLRCSPRSGDLSVYWYQQSLDQGLQFLIQYYNGEERAKGNILERFSAQQFPDLHSELNLSSLELGDSALYFCASSVPGQGLEAFFGQGTRLTVV.

V usage is TRBV9 and J usage is TRBJ2-5; D gene uncertain. The CDR3 runs 14 residues. V lost 0 bases and J 5 bases, leaving 11 bases between the germline ends. Germline V CDR1 and CDR2: SGDLS, YYNGEE. The CDR3 spells CASSVGSLGETQYF. Written as DNA, the CDR3 is TGTGCCAGCAGCGTAGGATCGCTTGGGGAGACCCAGTACTTC.

The rearrangement links TRBV12-5 to TRBJ2-7; the match to TRBD1 covers 8 bases. Germline V gene data show CDR1 as LGHNT and CDR2 as FRNRAP. The CDR3 consists of 14 residues. Germline trimming cut 3 bases from V and 6 bases from J; bases unmatched to any gene: 7. This CDR3 reads CASGLPGQEGEQYF. The DNA for the CDR3 is TGTGCTAGTGGTTTACCGGGACAGGAGGGCGAGCAGTACTTC.

The CDR3 is CASRGRYYGYTF. CDR3 DNA: TGTGCCAGCAGGGGCCGATACTATGGCTACACCTTC. The genes are TRBV28 and TRBJ1-2; D gene ambiguous. The V end lost 6 bases, the J end lost 3 bases, and 8 bases lay between the germline ends. Germline values: CDR1 MDHEN, CDR2 SYDVKM. This CDR3 region has 12 residues.

The V call is TRBV28, the J call TRBJ1-2, with a possible D match to TRBD1 (6 bases). Trimming left V 3 bases short and J 6 bases short, with 11 bases between. CDR1 and CDR2 (germline): MDHEN, SYDVKM. The CDR3 is 13 residues long. The CDR3 nucleotides read TGTGCCAGCAGTTTTAGGGCAGGGGATGGCTACACCTTC. Its translation: CASSFRAGDGYTF.

There are a few counts of this clone. The junction departs from the called germline gene at one end, perhaps through a read error. Here the CDR3 reads CASSLAQGREQFF. DNA of the CDR3: TGTGCTAGCAGCTTAGCGCAGGGTCGTGAGCAGTTCTTC. V usage is TRBV7-7 and J usage is TRBJ2-1; the D call may be TRBD1 or TRBD2 (5 bases each). Germline V gene sequence: CDR1 SSHAT, CDR2 FNYEAQ (reference sequence). The CDR3 totals 13 residues.